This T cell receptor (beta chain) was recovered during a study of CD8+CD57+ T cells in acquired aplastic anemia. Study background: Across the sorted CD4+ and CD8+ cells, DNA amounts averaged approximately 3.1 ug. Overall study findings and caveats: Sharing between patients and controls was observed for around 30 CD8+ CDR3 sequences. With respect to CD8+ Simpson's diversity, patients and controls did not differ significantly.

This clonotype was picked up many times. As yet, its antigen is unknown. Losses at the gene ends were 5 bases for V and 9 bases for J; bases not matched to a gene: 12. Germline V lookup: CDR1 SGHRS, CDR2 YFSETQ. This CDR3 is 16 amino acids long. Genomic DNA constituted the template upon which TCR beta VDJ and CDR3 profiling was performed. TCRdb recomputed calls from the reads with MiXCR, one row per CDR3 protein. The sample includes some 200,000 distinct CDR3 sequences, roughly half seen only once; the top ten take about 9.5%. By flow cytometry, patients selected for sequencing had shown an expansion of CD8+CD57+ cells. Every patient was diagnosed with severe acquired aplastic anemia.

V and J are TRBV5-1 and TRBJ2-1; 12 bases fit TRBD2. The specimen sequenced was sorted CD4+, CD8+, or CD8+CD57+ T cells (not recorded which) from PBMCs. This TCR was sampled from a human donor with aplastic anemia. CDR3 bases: TGCGCCAGCAGTGGGGGTCGGACTAGCGGGACCGGTGAGCAGTTCTTC. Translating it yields CASSGGRTSGTGEQFF.